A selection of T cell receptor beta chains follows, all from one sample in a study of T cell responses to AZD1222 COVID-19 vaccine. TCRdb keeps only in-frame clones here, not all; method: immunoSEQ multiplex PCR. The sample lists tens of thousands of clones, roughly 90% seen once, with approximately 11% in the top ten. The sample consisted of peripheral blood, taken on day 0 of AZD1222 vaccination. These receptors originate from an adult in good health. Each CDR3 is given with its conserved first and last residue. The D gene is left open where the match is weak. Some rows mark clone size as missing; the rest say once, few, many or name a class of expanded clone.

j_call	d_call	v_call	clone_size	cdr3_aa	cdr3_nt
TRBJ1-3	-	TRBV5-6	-	CASSLGWQDGNTIYF	TGTGCCAGCAGCTTAGGGTGGCAGGATGGAAACACCATATATTTT
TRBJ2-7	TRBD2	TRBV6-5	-	CASRPGTSRSYEQYF	TGTGCCAGCAGACCCGGGACTAGTAGGTCCTACGAGCAGTACTTC
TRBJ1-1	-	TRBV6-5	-	CASNRPRGTEAFF	TGTGCCAGCAATCGGCCCCGGGGGACTGAAGCTTTCTTT
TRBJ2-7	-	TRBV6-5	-	CASSLLSYEQYF	TGTGCCAGCTCTCTACTTTCCTACGAGCAGTACTTC
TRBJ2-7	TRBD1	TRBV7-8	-	CASSYRALGDSSYEQYF	TGTGCCAGCAGCTATCGCGCCCTAGGGGACAGCTCCTACGAGCAGTACTTC
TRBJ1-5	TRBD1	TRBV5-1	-	CASSSPGQGNQPQHF	TGCGCCAGCAGCTCCCCGGGACAGGGCAATCAGCCCCAGCATTTT
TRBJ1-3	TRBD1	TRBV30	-	CAWTGGSNTIYF	TGTGCCTGGACAGGGGGTAGTAACACCATATATTTT
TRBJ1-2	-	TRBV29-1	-	CSAARAEYGYTF	TGCAGCGCCGCCCGGGCAGAGTATGGCTACACCTTC
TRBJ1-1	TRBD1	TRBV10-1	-	CASRGTGSRFAFF	TGCGCCAGCAGGGGGACAGGCTCAAGGTTCGCTTTCTTT
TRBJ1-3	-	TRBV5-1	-	CASSPNLGRRSGNTIYF	TGCGCCAGCAGCCCTAACTTAGGACGGCGCTCTGGAAACACCATATATTTT
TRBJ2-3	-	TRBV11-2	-	CASSLEFGGLRSQYF	TGTGCCAGCAGCTTAGAATTCGGTGGGTTACGATCGCAGTATTTT
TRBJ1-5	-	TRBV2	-	CASRLGTVKGNQPQHF	TGTGCCAGCCGGCTAGGGACGGTGAAAGGCAATCAGCCCCAGCATTTT
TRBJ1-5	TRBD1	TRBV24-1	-	CATGGQGNQPQHF	TGTGCCACCGGAGGACAGGGCAATCAGCCCCAGCATTTT
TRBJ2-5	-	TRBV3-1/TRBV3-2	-	CASSQWRASQETQYF	TGTGCCAGCAGCCAGTGGAGGGCCTCCCAAGAGACCCAGTACTTC
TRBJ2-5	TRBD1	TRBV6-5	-	CASSYWDRGPSQAQYF	TGTGCCAGCAGTTACTGGGACAGGGGACCCTCCCAGGCCCAGTACTTC
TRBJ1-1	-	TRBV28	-	CASSIGQRNTEAFF	TGTGCCAGCAGCATAGGACAGAGAAACACTGAAGCTTTCTTT
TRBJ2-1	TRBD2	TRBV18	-	CASSPGSAGGPHEQFF	TGTGCCAGCTCACCAGGGTCCGCGGGGGGCCCCCATGAGCAGTTCTTC
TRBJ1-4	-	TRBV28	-	CASSSQGGNEKLFF	TGTGCCAGCAGTTCTCAGGGAGGTAATGAAAAACTGTTTTTT
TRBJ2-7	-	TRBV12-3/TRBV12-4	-	CASSWGSHEQYF	TGTGCCAGCAGTTGGGGGTCCCACGAGCAGTACTTC
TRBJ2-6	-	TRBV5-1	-	CASSLSSGSSSGANVLTF	TGCGCCAGCAGCTTGTCGTCGGGATCAAGCTCTGGGGCCAACGTCCTGACTTTC
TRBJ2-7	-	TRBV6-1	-	CASSEYGSGTYEQYF	TGTGCCAGCAGTGAATATGGGTCAGGAACCTACGAGCAGTACTTC
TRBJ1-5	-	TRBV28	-	CASSFGGDGNQPQHF	TGTGCCAGCAGTTTCGGCGGGGACGGCAATCAGCCCCAGCATTTT
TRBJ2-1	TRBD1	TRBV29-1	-	CSVGYRGLRGEQFF	TGCAGCGTCGGGTACAGGGGGCTTAGGGGCGAGCAGTTCTTC
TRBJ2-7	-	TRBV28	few	CASRSHGLDEQYF	TGTGCCAGCAGGTCCCACGGGCTTGACGAGCAGTACTTC
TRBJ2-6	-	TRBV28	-	CASTPHGAASGANVLTF	TGTGCCAGCACCCCACACGGGGCAGCGTCTGGGGCCAACGTCCTGACTTTC
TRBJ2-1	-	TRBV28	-	CASRRLREQFF	TGTGCCAGCAGGAGACTGCGTGAGCAGTTCTTC
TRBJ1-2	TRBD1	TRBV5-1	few	CASSVQTGGASMGYGYTF	TGCGCCAGCAGCGTCCAGACAGGGGGCGCTTCTATGGGCTATGGCTACACCTTC
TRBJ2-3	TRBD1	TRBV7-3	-	CASSSTGPAGGGTDTQYF	TGTGCCAGCAGCTCAACGGGGCCCGCAGGGGGCGGCACAGATACGCAGTATTTT
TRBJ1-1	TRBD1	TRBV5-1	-	CASSLGGDSEAFF	TGCGCCAGCAGCCTCGGGGGGGACAGTGAAGCTTTCTTT
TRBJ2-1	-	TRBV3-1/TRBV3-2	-	CASSQAGVSSYNEQFF	TGTGCCAGCAGCCAAGCGGGAGTGAGCTCCTACAATGAGCAGTTCTTC
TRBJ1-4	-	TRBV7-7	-	CASSPGQSNEKLFF	TGTGCTAGCAGCCCAGGACAATCTAATGAAAAACTGTTTTTT
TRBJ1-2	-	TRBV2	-	CASERLQGGTGYTF	TGTGCCAGCGAGAGGTTACAGGGTGGTACTGGCTACACCTTC
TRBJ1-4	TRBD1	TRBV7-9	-	CASSLVGQGGEKLFF	TGTGCCAGCAGCTTAGTTGGACAGGGGGGAGAAAAACTGTTTTTT